One sample yielded the 4 T cell receptor beta chains listed below, sequenced in a study of CD8 T cells in Susac syndrome. When the RNA was reverse transcribed, random hexamers were used with an input of about 0.5 to 1 ug. TCRdb independently ran MiXCR on the immunoSEQ multiplex PCR reads; one entry per CDR3 protein. The repertoire consists of under 200,000 distinct CDR3 sequences, with around 95% occurring once and the leading ten covering over 0.12%. Input material: CD4+ T cells from PBMCs. Source of these receptors: a human donor in good health.

This sequence joins TRBV20-1 and TRBJ1-1; D gene unclear. Germline V gene sequence: CDR1 DFQATT, CDR2 SNEGSKA (reference sequence). V was shortened by 7 bases and J by 0 bases, with 6 bases between the two germline ends. The CDR3 consists of 11 residues. CDR3 sequence (DNA): TGCAGTGGATTGCTGAACACTGAAGCTTTCTTT. Translated: CSGLLNTEAFF.

This chain links TRBV7-2 with TRBJ1-1; a possible D gene is TRBD1 (6 bases). With 1 base removed from V and 0 bases from J, the gap between germline ends came to 15 bases. The CDR3 extends over 17 amino acids. Germline V CDR1 and CDR2: SGHTA, FQGNSA. CDR3 bases: TGTGCCAGCAGCTTAGGAGAAAGGGGGTGGATGAACACTGAAGCTTTCTTT. Translating it yields CASSLGERGWMNTEAFF.

The rearrangement links TRBV14 to TRBJ1-2; D unresolved. The V end was cut by 1 base, the J end by 5 bases, with 11 bases between. The CDR3 runs to 14 residues. CDR1 is SGHDN and CDR2 is FVKESK in the germline V gene. Here the CDR3 reads CASSQVGERYGYTF. The CDR3 DNA reads TGTGCCAGCAGCCAAGTTGGGGAAAGATATGGCTACACCTTC.

The chain couples TRBV20-1 to TRBJ1-4; 10 bases are a match to TRBD1. Trimming took 1 base from V and 8 from J; bases not matched to a gene: 7. The germline V gene has CDR1 DFQATT and CDR2 SNEGSKA (reference sequence). The CDR3 spans 15 residues. CDR3 coding DNA: TGCAGTGCTAGAGGCTGGGACAGGGGAAAAGAAAAACTGTTTTTT. Its protein is CSARGWDRGKEKLFF.